The following is a T cell receptor beta chain sequence with its context. The antigen is unknown. The data were obtained in a study of T cell repertoires in cytomegalovirus infection. About the research overall: CMV infection and matching HLA type were both indicated by public TCR beta signatures. General study points: The cumulative frequency of public TCR beta families distinguished individuals who carried CMV together with the relevant HLA. Predominance within the ex vivo response was attributable to HLA-C-restricted CMV-specific TCR beta clonotypes.

The V and J ends lost 6 bases and 1 base respectively, with 9 bases between them. The germline V gene has CDR1 MNHEY and CDR2 SVGEGT. This CDR3 is 13 amino acids long. TCRdb processed the reads anew with MiXCR; each CDR3 protein has one entry. This table has roughly 700,000 distinct CDR3 sequences, around 31% appearing once. The chain recombines TRBV6-2 or TRBV6-3 with TRBJ1-1; the D is unclear. The sequence derives from a human donor in good health (CMV status not recorded). Some clones in this sample may be carry-over from other donors' samples. The source material was cultured PBMCs, sampled from culture after CMV antigen stimulation. DNA for the CDR3: TGTGCCAGCAGCTGGCAGAAGAACACTGAAGCTTTCTTT. This codes for CASSWQKNTEAFF.